Sequencing of this T cell receptor (beta chain) was carried out in a study of identical twins. Study results and limitations: Out-of-frame beta sequences exhibited a weaker degree of excess twin sharing. Invariant populations such as MAIT and iNKT cells could partly muddle zero-insertion analyses.

Points on this clonotype: What it recognizes is unknown.

TCRdb recomputed calls from the 5' RACE reads with MiXCR, one row per CDR3 protein. The sample lists 150,000 or so distinct CDR3 sequences, around 3.5% occurring once. This CDR3 is 13 amino acids long. Germline values: CDR1 DFQATT, CDR2 SNEGSKA (reference sequence). The V and J ends lost 1 base and 3 bases, in that order; junction bases with no gene match: 2. The chain couples TRBV20-1 to TRBJ2-7; 8 bases map to TRBD1. The sample consisted of memory T cells sorted from blood. The clonotype was recovered from a man aged 18 to 35 in good health. The CDR3 bases are TGCAGTGCTAGAGTAGGACAGGGCTACGAGCAGTACTTC. Protein: CSARVGQGYEQYF.